This TCR beta chain was sequenced for a study of early T cells in non-severe SARS-CoV-2 infection. Overall study context: The chains were unpaired, and the sequenced material was bulk RNA from unsorted whole blood. Findings of the study overall: Clonotype matching in VDJdb favored anti-spike CD8 responses and did not capture private and CD4 specificities.

This clonotype was seen many times. Its antigen is as yet unknown. This CDR3 spans 14 amino acids. V shed 3 bases and J shed 6 bases, with 17 bases lying between them. Germline assignment: CDR1 SQVTM and CDR2 ANQGSEA. Individual cDNA molecules received unique molecular identifiers. TCRdb re-called the 5' RACE reads through MiXCR, storing one row per CDR3 protein. The table lists fewer than 65,000 distinct CDR3 sequences, around 5.7% of them singletons. Sequenced here: whole blood, sampled at baseline. The rearrangement uses TRBV29-1 and TRBJ1-1; perhaps TRBD1 as D (6 bases). The receptor comes from an adult who was a healthcare worker with PCR-confirmed SARS-CoV-2 infection or an uninfected control (not recorded which). The CDR3 here is CSVELGGGFAEAFF. The CDR3, as DNA: TGCAGCGTTGAGTTGGGGGGCGGGTTCGCTGAAGCTTTCTTT.